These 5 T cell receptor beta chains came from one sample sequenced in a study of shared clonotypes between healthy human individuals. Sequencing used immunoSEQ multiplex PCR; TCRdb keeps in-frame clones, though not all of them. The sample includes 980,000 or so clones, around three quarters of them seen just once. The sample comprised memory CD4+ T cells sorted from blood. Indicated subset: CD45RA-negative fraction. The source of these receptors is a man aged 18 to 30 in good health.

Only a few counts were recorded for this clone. As DNA, the CDR3 is TGTGCCAGCAGCCTTTCACCGGGACAGGGAACCTACGAGCAGTACTTC. As protein: CASSLSPGQGTYEQYF. The chain carries TRBV13 and TRBJ2-7, with TRBD1 matching over 9 bases. With V trimmed by 5 bases and J by 2 bases, 10 bases remained unmatched. This CDR3 comprises 16 residues. Per the germline V gene, CDR1 is PRHDT and CDR2 is FYEKMQ (reference sequence).

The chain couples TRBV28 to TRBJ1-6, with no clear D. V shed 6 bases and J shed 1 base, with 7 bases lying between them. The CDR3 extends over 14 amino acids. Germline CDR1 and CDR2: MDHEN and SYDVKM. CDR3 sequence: CASSLQSYNSPLHF. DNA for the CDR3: TGTGCCAGCAGCCTACAATCCTATAATTCACCCCTCCACTTT.

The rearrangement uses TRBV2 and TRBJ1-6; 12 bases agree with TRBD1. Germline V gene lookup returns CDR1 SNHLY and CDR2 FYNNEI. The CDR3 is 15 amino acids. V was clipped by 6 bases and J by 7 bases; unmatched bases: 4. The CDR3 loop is CASRGQGARNSPLHF. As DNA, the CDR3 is TGTGCCAGCAGGGGACAGGGGGCTCGGAATTCACCCCTCCACTTT.

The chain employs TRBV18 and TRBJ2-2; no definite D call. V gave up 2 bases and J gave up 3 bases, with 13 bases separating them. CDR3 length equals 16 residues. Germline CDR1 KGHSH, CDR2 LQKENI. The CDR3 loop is CASSPYEVLYTGELFF. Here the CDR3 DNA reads TGTGCCAGCTCACCATATGAGGTCCTTTACACCGGGGAGCTGTTTTTT. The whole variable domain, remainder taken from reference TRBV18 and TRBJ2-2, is NAGVMQNPRHLVRRRGQEARLRCSPMKGHSHVYWYRQLPEEGLKFMVYLQKENIIDESGMPKERFSAEFPKEGPSILRIQQVVRGDSAAYFCASSPYEVLYTGELFFGEGSRLTVL.

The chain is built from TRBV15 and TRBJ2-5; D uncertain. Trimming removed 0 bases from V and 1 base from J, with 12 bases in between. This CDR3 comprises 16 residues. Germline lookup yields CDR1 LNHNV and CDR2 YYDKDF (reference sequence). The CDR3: CATSRDSSLVQETQYF. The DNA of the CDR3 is TGTGCCACCAGCAGAGATAGTAGTCTCGTCCAAGAGACCCAGTACTTC.